These 19 T cell receptor beta chains were all obtained from the same sample, sequenced in a study of shared clonotypes between healthy human individuals. TCRdb keeps only in-frame clones here, not all; method: immunoSEQ multiplex PCR. The table lists millions of clones, 90% to 95% of them singletons. The sample consisted of naive CD4+ T cells sorted from blood. Subset given: CD45RA+ positively selected. These receptors were collected from a man in his late teens or twenties in good health.

This rearrangement joins TRBV5-1 to TRBJ2-5; a weak D match, TRBD1 (6 bases). Germline V gene data show CDR1 as SGHRS and CDR2 as YFSETQ. The CDR3 has 16 residues. V was cut by 0 bases and J by 2 bases, with 14 bases left in between. The CDR3: CASSLGAGDIQETQYF. CDR3 nucleotides: TGCGCCAGCAGCTTGGGGGCAGGGGACATTCAAGAGACCCAGTACTTC.

The rearrangement joins TRBV11-3 to TRBJ1-3; 8 positions match TRBD1. Germline V gene lookup returns CDR1 SGHNT and CDR2 YENEEA. J gave up 9 bases and V 5 bases, and 6 bases lay outside the gene matches. This CDR3 is built from 13 residues. The CDR3 region is CASSGDRGSTIYF. The CDR3 DNA is TGTGCCAGCAGCGGTGACAGGGGATCCACCATATATTTT. Supplemented by reference TRBV11-3 and TRBJ1-3, the full variable domain reads EAGVVQSPRYKIIEKKQPVAFWCNPISGHNTLYWYLQNLGQGPELLIRYENEEAVDDSQLPKDRFSAERLKGVDSTLKIQPAELGDSAVYLCASSGDRGSTIYFGEGSWLTVV.

This clone was counted once. V and J are TRBV6-6 and TRBJ1-4; unclear D gene. CDR3 size: 16 residues. Germline CDR1 MNHNY, CDR2 SVGAGI (reference sequence). Trimming pared 2 bases from V and 2 bases from J, leaving 12 bases between. CDR3: CASSYAVVGTNEKLFF. Here the CDR3 DNA reads TGTGCCAGCAGTTACGCAGTGGTGGGGACTAATGAAAAACTGTTTTTT.

V is TRBV4-1 and J is TRBJ2-7; 10 bases agree with TRBD2. This CDR3 has 18 amino acids. The junction had 11 bases not matched to a gene; V was cut back by 3 bases and J by 0 bases. Germline CDR1 MGHRA, CDR2 YSYEKL. CDR3 in amino acids: CASSQVVAGGSSSYEQYF. The CDR3 DNA follows: TGCGCCAGCAGCCAGGTTGTAGCGGGGGGCTCGAGCTCCTACGAGCAGTACTTC.

This chain uses TRBV19 with TRBJ1-6; D uncertain. Germline V gene sequence: CDR1 LNHDA, CDR2 SQIVND (reference sequence). The V end was cut by 3 bases, the J end by 8 bases, with 11 bases between. The CDR3 loop spans 14 amino acids. CDR3 in DNA: TGTGCCAGTAGTATTAATTGGAAAGATTCACCCCTCCACTTT. This gives the protein CASSINWKDSPLHF.

The CDR3 reads CASNSRDTNYEQYF. CDR3 nucleotide sequence: TGTGCCAGCAACTCCCGGGACACCAACTACGAGCAGTACTTC. V is TRBV6-5 and J is TRBJ2-7; tentatively, D is TRBD1 (6 bases). The CDR3 is 14 residues long. The germline CDR1 and CDR2 sequences are MNHEY and SVGAGI. The V gene lost 7 bases and the J gene lost 3 bases, with 16 bases spanning the gap.

The rearrangement links TRBV28 to TRBJ1-1, with a tentative D call TRBD1 (5 bases). CDR3 length: 14 residues. V was shortened by 6 bases and J by 7 bases, with 18 bases between the two germline ends. CDR1 and CDR2 from the germline V gene are MDHEN and SYDVKM. CDR3 region: CASSPGGGMGEAFF. CDR3 nucleotides: TGTGCCAGCAGCCCCGGGGGGGGAATGGGTGAAGCTTTCTTT.

The chain joins TRBV18 to TRBJ2-7; TRBD1 matches 8 bases. The CDR3 loop spans 17 amino acids. Germline V gene sequence: CDR1 KGHSH, CDR2 LQKENI. V trimming: 4 bases; J trimming: 0 bases; junction bases outside the gene matches: 11. This CDR3 is CASSQVGQGSFSYEQYF. The CDR3 DNA is TGTGCCAGCTCACAAGTCGGACAGGGCAGTTTCTCCTACGAGCAGTACTTC.

Concerning this clone: The junction departs from germline at one end; a sequencing error may be responsible. The chain has TRBV7-9 and TRBJ1-1; D gene ambiguous. The CDR3 covers 16 residues. Germline CDR1 reads SEHNR; CDR2 reads FQNEAQ (reference sequence). The CDR3: CASTMGALGRNAEAFF. The CDR3 DNA reads TGTGCCAGCACCATGGGAGCGTTGGGGAGGAACGCTGAAGCTTTCTTT.

The V call is TRBV5-1, the J call TRBJ1-3; D is undetermined. The germline gives CDR1 SGHRS, CDR2 YFSETQ. Trimming removed 1 base from V and 2 bases from J, with 7 bases in between. CDR3 length: 14 amino acids. The CDR3 loop is CASSLPHPGNTIYF. For the CDR3, the DNA is TGCGCCAGCAGCTTGCCCCATCCTGGAAACACCATATATTTT.

The V and J genes are TRBV6-6 and TRBJ2-3, with 7 bases fitting TRBD2. The trim removed 6 bases at V and 4 bases at J, leaving 13 bases unmatched. The CDR3 is made up of 16 amino acids. Germline V lookup: CDR1 MNHNY, CDR2 SVGAGI (reference sequence). CDR3 region: CASSPGGKRDSDTQYF. The CDR3 DNA is TGTGCCAGCAGCCCTGGAGGGAAGCGGGACTCAGATACGCAGTATTTT.

V is TRBV7-2 and J is TRBJ1-4; D gene ambiguous. The CDR3 is 13 amino acids. The germline V gene has CDR1 SGHTA and CDR2 FQGNSA. V shed 2 bases and J shed 8 bases, with 9 bases lying between them. DNA for the CDR3: TGTGCCAGCAGCTTACATCAGAACGAAAAACTGTTTTTT. Protein sequence: CASSLHQNEKLFF.

The chain combines TRBV18 with TRBJ2-3, with D unclear. V was clipped by 4 bases and J by 4 bases, with 9 bases between them. The CDR3 has 13 amino acids. Germline V gives CDR1 KGHSH, CDR2 LQKENI. The CDR3 DNA reads as TGTGCCAGCTCACTCCCCCAGGCAGATACGCAGTATTTT. It codes for CASSLPQADTQYF.

The chain joins TRBV6-1 to TRBJ1-3; TRBD1 might be the D (5 bases). This CDR3 has 15 residues. Germline V CDR1 and CDR2: MNHNS, SASEGT. The germline V and J ends were trimmed by 2 bases and 4 bases, with 12 bases remaining between them. CDR3 loop: CASSETRGPGNTIYF. The CDR3 DNA is TGTGCCAGCAGTGAAACAAGGGGTCCAGGAAACACCATATATTTT.

This clone has only one observation. Other DNA sequences in the sample encode the same CDR3. This chain links TRBV15 with TRBJ2-2, with D perhaps TRBD1 (5 bases). From germline, CDR1 is LNHNV and CDR2 YYDKDF (reference sequence). Trimming pared 3 bases from V and 2 bases from J, leaving 7 bases between. This CDR3 contains 14 residues. In DNA, the CDR3 is TGTGCCACCAGCAGGGACATTAACACCGGGGAGCTGTTTTTT. This gives the protein CATSRDINTGELFF.

The chain uses TRBV7-6 and TRBJ2-2, with a tentative D call TRBD2 (5 bases). CDR1 and CDR2 from the germline V gene are SGHVS and FNYEAQ. The CDR3 extends over 14 amino acids. V was trimmed by 1 base and J by 6 bases, leaving 9 bases between them. DNA for the CDR3: TGTGCCAGCAGCTTAGGAGGGATAGCCGGGGAGCTGTTTTTT. Its translation: CASSLGGIAGELFF.

This clone came up once. The same CDR3 also results from other DNA sequences found in this sample. This chain connects TRBV5-1 to TRBJ1-6; D perhaps matches TRBD1 (5 bases). Deletions cut 0 bases from V and 9 bases from J, with 13 bases between. Germline V CDR1 and CDR2: SGHRS, YFSETQ. The CDR3 is made up of 15 amino acids. DNA of the CDR3: TGCGCCAGCAGCTTGGAAGGGGCCGATAGTTCACCCCTCCACTTT. This sequence encodes CASSLEGADSSPLHF.

V and J are TRBV10-3 and TRBJ1-1, with 7 bases fitting TRBD1. This CDR3 spans 15 amino acids. Trimming cost V 3 bases and J 1 base; bases outside gene matches: 5. Germline V gene sequence: CDR1 ENHRY, CDR2 SYGVKD. The CDR3 DNA reads as TGTGCCATCAGTGAACAACAGGGGCGGAACACTGAAGCTTTCTTT. Its translation: CAISEQQGRNTEAFF.

The V gene is TRBV5-4, the J gene TRBJ2-7; TRBD2 might be the D (5 bases). The CDR3 runs to 14 residues. The V gene's germline CDR1 is SGHNT and CDR2 YYREEE (reference sequence). Trimming removed 0 bases from V and 5 bases from J, with 12 bases in between. CDR3 in amino acids: CASSLVEGKDEQYF. In nucleotides, the CDR3 is TGTGCCAGCAGCTTGGTCGAGGGTAAGGACGAGCAGTACTTC.